One T cell receptor beta chain is described in this entry. The antigen is not known. The data were taken from a study of T cell repertoires in cytomegalovirus infection. Study-wide background: In public TCR beta signatures, there were indications of both CMV infection and matching HLA type.

TCRdb reanalysed the reads using MiXCR and keeps one entry per CDR3 protein. The sample shows a few hundred thousand distinct CDR3 sequences, 15% to 20% of them seen only once. Study-level findings and limits: Based on cumulative public TCR beta family frequency, carriers of CMV plus the relevant HLA were identified. Dominating the ex vivo response were TCR beta clonotypes that were CMV-specific and HLA-C-restricted.

CDR3 length equals 13 residues. V was shortened by 7 bases and J by 2 bases, with 11 bases between the two germline ends. Sequences were obtained from PBMCs. V usage is TRBV12-3 or TRBV12-4 and J usage is TRBJ2-5; D may match TRBD1 or TRBD2 (5 bases each). This receptor was identified in a human donor in good health (CMV status not recorded). Some clones in this sample may be carry-over from other donors' samples. The CDR3 region has the DNA TGTGCCAGCACCCCGGGGCAGCAAGAGACCCAGTACTTC. Protein sequence: CASTPGQQETQYF.